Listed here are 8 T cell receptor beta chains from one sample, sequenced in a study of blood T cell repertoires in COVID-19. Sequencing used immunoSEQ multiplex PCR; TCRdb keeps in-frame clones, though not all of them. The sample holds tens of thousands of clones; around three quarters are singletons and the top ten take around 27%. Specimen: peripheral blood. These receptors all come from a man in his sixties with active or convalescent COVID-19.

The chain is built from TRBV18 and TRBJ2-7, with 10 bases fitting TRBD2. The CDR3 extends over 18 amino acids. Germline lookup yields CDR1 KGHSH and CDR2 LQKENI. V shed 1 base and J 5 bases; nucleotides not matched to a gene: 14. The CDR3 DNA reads TGTGCCAGCTCACCACTCTCTGGGAGCGGGGGGGCCAAAGACGAGCAGTACTTC. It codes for CASSPLSGSGGAKDEQYF.

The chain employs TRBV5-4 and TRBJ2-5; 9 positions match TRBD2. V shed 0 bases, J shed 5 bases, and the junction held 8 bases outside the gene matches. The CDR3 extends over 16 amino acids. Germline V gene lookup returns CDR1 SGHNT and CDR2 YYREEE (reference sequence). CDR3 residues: CASSLEVSGGRETQYF. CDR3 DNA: TGTGCCAGCAGCTTGGAGGTTAGCGGGGGCAGGGAGACCCAGTACTTC.

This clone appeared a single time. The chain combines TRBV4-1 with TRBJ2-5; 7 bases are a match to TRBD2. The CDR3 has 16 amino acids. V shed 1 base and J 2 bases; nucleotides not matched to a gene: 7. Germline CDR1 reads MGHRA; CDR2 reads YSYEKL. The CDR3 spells CASSQVLIGGQETQYF. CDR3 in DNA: TGCGCCAGCAGCCAAGTTCTGATCGGGGGGCAAGAGACCCAGTACTTC.

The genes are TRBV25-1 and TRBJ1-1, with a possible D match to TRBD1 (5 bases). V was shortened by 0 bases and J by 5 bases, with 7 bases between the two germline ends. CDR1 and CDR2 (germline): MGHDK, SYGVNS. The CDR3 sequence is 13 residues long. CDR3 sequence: CASSEYRQTEAFF. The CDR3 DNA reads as TGTGCCAGCAGTGAATACCGACAGACTGAAGCTTTCTTT.

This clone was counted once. For the CDR3, the DNA is TGTGCCAGCAGCTTAGGGACGGGGGGCTACAATGAGCAGTTCTTC. This translates into CASSLGTGGYNEQFF. This chain joins TRBV11-2 and TRBJ2-1; 7 nucleotides align to TRBD2. The V gene end was trimmed by 1 base and the J gene end by 3 bases; junction bases not matched to a gene: 3. The germline CDR1 and CDR2 sequences are SGHAT and FQNNGV. The length of the CDR3 is 15 residues. Full variable domain (missing parts from reference TRBV11-2 and TRBJ2-1): EAGVAQSPRYKIIEKRQSVAFWCNPISGHATLYWYQQILGQGPKLLIQFQNNGVVDDSQLPKDRFSAERLKGVDSTLKIQPAKLEDSAVYLCASSLGTGGYNEQFFGPGTRLTVL.

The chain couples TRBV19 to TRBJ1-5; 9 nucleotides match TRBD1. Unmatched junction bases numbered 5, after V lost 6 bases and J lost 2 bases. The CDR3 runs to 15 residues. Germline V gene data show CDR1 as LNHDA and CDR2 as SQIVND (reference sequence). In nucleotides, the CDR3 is TGTGCCAGTAGGGGGGACAGGGACCGCAATCAGCCCCAGCATTTT. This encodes CASRGDRDRNQPQHF.

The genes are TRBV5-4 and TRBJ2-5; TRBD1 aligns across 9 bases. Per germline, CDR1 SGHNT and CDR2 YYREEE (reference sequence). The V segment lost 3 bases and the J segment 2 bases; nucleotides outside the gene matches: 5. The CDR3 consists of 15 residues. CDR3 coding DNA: TGTGCCAGCAGCTCCCGGGACAGGGATCAAGAGACCCAGTACTTC. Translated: CASSSRDRDQETQYF.

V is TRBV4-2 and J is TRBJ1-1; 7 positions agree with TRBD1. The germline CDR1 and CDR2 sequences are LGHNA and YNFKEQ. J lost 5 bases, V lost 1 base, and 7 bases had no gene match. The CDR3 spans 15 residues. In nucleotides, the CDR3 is TGTGCCAGCAGCCAAGGACAGGGTGGATGGACTGAAGCTTTCTTT. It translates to CASSQGQGGWTEAFF.